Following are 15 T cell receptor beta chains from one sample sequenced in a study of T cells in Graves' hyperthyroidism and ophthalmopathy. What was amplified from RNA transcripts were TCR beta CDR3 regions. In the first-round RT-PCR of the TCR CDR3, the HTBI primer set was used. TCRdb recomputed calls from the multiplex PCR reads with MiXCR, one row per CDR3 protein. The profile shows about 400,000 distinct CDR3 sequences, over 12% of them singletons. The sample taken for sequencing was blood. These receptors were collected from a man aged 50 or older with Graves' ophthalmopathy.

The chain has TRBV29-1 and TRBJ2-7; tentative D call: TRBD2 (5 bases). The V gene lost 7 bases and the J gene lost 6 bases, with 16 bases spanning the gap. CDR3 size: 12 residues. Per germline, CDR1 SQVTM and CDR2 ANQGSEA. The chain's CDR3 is CSGAGGGGEQYF. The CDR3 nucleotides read TGCAGCGGAGCTGGAGGTGGCGGCGAGCAGTACTTC.

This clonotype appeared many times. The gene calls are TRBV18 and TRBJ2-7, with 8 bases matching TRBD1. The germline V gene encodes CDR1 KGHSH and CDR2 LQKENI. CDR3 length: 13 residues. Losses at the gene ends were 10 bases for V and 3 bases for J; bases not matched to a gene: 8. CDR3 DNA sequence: TGTGCCACCCGCGGGACAGGTGTCTACGAGCAGTACTTC. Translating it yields CATRGTGVYEQYF.

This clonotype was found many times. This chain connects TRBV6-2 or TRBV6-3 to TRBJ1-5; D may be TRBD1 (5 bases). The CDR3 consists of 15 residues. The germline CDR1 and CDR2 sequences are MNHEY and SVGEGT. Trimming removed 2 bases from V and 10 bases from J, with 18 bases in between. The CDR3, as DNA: TGTGCCAGCAGTTACCGGGTGGCGGGGACCTTCCCCCAGCATTTT. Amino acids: CASSYRVAGTFPQHF.

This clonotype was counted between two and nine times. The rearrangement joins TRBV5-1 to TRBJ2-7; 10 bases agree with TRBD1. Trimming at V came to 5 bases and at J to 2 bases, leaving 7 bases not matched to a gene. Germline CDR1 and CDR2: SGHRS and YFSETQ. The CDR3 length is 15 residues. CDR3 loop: CASSPGQGLAYEQYF. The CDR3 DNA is TGCGCCAGCAGTCCGGGACAGGGGCTAGCCTACGAGCAGTACTTC. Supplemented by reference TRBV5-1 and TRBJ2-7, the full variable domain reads KAGVTQTPRYLIKTRGQQVTLSCSPISGHRSVSWYQQTPGQGLQFLFEYFSETQRNKGNFPGRFSGRQFSNSRSEMNVSTLELGDSALYLCASSPGQGLAYEQYFGPGTRLTVT.

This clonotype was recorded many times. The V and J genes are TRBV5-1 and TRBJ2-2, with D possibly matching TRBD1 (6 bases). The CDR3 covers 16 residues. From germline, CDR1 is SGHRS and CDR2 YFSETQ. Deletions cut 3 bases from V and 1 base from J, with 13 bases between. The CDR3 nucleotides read TGCGCCAGCAGCTACACTCGGGGACAGAACACCGGGGAGCTGTTTTTT. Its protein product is CASSYTRGQNTGELFF. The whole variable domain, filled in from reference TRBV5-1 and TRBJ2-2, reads KAGVTQTPRYLIKTRGQQVTLSCSPISGHRSVSWYQQTPGQGLQFLFEYFSETQRNKGNFPGRFSGRQFSNSRSEMNVSTLELGDSALYLCASSYTRGQNTGELFFGEGSRLTVL.

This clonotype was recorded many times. The DNA of the CDR3 is TGTGCCAGCAGTGCGACAGGGCTGCCCTACAATGAGCAGTTCTTC. Protein: CASSATGLPYNEQFF. The V gene is TRBV28, the J gene TRBJ2-1; TRBD1 aligns across 7 bases. Germline CDR1 and CDR2: MDHEN and SYDVKM. The CDR3 runs 15 residues. The J segment lost 2 bases and the V segment lost 5 bases, leaving 6 bases of the junction unmatched.

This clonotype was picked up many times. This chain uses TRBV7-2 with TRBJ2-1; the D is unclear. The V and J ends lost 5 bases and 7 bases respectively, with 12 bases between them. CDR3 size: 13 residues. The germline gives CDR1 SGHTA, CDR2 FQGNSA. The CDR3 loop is CASSPRTGNEQFF. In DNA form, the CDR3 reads TGTGCCAGCAGCCCACGAACCGGGAATGAGCAGTTCTTC.

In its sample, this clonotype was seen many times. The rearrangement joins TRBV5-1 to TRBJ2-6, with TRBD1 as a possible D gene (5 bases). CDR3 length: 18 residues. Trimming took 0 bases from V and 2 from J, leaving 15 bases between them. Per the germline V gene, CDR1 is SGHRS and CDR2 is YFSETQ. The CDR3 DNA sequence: TGCGCCAGCAGCTTGGAGCCAGACCAGGGCACTGGGGCCAACGTCCTGACTTTC. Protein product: CASSLEPDQGTGANVLTF.

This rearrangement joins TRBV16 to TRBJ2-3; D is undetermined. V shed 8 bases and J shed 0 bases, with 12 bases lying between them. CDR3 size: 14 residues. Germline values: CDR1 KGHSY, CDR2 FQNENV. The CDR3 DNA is TGTGCCAGCGAAGCGAGAACTAGCACAGATACGCAGTATTTT. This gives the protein CASEARTSTDTQYF.

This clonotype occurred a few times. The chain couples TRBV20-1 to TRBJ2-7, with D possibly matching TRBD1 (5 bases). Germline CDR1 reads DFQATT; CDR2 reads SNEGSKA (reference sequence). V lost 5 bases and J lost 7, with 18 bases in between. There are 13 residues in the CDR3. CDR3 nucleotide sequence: TGCAGTGCTCGAAAACAGGCGGCCTTGGAGCAGTACTTC. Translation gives CSARKQAALEQYF.

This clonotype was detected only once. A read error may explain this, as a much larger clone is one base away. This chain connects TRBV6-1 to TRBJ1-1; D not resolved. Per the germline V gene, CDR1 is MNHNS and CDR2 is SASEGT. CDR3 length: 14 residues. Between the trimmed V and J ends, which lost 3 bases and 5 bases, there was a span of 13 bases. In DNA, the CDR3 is TGTGCCAGCAGTGATCCGGGCAGCAATACTGAAGCTTTCTTT. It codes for CASSDPGSNTEAFF.

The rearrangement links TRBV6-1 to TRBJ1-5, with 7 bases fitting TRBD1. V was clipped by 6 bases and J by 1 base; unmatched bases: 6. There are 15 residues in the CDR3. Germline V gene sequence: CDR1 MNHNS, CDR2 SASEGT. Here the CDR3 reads CASRPGTESNQPQHF. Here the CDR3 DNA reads TGTGCCAGCAGGCCCGGGACAGAGAGCAATCAGCCCCAGCATTTT.

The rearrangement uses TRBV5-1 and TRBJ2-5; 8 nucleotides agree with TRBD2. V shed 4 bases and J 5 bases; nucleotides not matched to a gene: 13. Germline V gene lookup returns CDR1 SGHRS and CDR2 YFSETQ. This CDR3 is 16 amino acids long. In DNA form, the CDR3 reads TGCGCCAGCAGCCCCGGGAGTAGCGGGGCTGGGGAGACCCAGTACTTC. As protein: CASSPGSSGAGETQYF.

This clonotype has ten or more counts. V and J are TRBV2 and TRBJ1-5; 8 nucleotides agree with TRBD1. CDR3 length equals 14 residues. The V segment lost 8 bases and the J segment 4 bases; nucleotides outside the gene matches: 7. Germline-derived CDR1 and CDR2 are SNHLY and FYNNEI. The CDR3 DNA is TGTGCCAGCCAGGACAGGGACTGGAATCAGCCCCAGCATTTT. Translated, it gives CASQDRDWNQPQHF.

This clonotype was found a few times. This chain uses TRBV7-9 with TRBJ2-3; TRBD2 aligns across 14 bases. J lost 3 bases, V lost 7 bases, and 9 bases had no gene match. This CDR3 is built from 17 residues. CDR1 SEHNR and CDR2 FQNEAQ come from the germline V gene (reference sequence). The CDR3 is CASNPIRTSGRTDTQYF. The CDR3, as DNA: TGTGCCAGCAACCCGATAAGGACTAGCGGGAGGACAGATACGCAGTATTTT.